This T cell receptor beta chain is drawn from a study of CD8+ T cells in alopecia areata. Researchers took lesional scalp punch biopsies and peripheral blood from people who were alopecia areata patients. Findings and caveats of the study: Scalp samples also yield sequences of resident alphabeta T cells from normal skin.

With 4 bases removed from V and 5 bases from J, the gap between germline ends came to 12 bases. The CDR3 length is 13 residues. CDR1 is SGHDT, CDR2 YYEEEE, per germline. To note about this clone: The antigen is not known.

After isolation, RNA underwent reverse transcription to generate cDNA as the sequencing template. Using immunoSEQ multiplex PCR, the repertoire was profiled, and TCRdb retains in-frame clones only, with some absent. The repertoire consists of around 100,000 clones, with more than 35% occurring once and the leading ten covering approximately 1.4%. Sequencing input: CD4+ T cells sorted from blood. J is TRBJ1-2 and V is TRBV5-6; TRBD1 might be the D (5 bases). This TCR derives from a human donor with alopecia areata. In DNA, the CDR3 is TGTGCCAGCAGCACGGGACTCTCATATGGCTACACCTTC. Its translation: CASSTGLSYGYTF.